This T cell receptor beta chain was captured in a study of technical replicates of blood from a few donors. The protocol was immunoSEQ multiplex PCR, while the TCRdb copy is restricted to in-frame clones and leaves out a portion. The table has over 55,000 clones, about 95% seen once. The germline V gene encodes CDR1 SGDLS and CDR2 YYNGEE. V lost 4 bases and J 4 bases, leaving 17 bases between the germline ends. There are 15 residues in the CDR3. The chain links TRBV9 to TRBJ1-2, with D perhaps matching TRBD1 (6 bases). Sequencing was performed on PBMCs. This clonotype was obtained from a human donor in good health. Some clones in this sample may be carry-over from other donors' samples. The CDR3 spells CASSSHRQARYGYTF. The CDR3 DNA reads TGTGCCAGCAGCTCCCACCGACAGGCCCGCTATGGCTACACCTTC.